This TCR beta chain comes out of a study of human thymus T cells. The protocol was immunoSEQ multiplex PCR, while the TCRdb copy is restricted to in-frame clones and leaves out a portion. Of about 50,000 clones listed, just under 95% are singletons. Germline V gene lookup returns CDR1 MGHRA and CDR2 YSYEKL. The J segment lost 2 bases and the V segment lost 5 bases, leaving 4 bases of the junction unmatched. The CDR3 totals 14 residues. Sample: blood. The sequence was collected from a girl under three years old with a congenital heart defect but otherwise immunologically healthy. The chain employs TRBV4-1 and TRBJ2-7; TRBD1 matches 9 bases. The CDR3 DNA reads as TGCGCCAGCAGCTCTCGGACAGGGGCCTACGAGCAGTACTTC. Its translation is CASSSRTGAYEQYF.